This T cell receptor beta chain appears in the sequencing data of a study of T cell changes during pregnancy in multiple sclerosis. Generated by immunoSEQ multiplex PCR, the TCRdb table keeps only in-frame clones and is missing some. In the table there are roughly 61,000 clones, about 94% of which are singletons. In this sample, this clone turned up once. V was trimmed by 6 bases and J by 5 bases, leaving 7 bases between them. Looked up from germline, CDR1 is LGHNA and CDR2 is YNFKEQ. The CDR3 extends over 12 amino acids. The sequence derives from a female donor with multiple sclerosis, enrolled in a pregnancy study. The sample in question was CD8+ T cells from peripheral blood mononuclear cells, obtained after pregnancy. The V and J genes are TRBV4-2 and TRBJ1-4, with D maybe TRBD1 (5 bases). CDR3 in amino acids: CASRQGNEKLFF. In DNA form, the CDR3 reads TGTGCCAGCAGGCAGGGAAATGAAAAACTGTTTTTT.